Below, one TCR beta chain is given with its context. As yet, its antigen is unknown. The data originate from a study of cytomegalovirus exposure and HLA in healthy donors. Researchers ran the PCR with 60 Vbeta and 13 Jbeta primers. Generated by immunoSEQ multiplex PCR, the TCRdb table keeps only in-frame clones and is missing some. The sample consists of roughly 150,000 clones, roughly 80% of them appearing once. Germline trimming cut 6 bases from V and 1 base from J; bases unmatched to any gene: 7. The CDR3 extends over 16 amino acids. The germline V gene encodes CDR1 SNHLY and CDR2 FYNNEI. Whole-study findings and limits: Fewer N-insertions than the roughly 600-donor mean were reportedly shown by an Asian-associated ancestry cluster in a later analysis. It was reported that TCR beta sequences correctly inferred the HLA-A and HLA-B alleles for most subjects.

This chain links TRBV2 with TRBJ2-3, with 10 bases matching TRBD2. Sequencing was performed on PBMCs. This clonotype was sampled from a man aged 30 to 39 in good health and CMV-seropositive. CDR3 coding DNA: TGTGCCAGCAGCGCCCTAGCGGGAGTGGGCACAGATACGCAGTATTTT. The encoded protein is CASSALAGVGTDTQYF.